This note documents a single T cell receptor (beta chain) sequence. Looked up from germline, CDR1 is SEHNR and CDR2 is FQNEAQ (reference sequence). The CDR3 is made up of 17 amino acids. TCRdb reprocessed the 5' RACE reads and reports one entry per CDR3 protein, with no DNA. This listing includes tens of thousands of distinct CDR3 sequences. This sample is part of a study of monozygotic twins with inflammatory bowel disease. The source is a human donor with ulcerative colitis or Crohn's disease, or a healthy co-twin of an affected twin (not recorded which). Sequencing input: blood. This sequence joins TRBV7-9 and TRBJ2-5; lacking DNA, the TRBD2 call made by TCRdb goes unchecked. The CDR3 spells CASSFWPRQRGEETQYF.